A selection of T cell receptor beta chains follows, all from one sample in a study of T cell repertoires in cytomegalovirus infection. TCRdb processed the reads anew with MiXCR; each CDR3 protein has one entry. The table includes under 600,000 distinct CDR3 sequences, 15% to 20% detected once. Material for sequencing was CD8+ T cells from PBMCs. The source is a human donor in good health (CMV status not recorded). Some clones in this sample may be carry-over from other donors' samples. CDR3s include the opening cysteine and the closing phenylalanine or tryptophan. The D gene is left open where the match is weak. Some rows have no size entry. The others give once, few or many, or a class for an expanded clone.

cdr3_nt | cdr3_aa | v_call | d_call | clone_size | j_call
TGTGCCAGCAGCCCCGAGAAGGGACTGAGCACAGATACGCAGTATTTT | CASSPEKGLSTDTQYF | TRBV13 | . | . | TRBJ2-3
TGTGCCAGCAGCCAAGCCTTGGGGGACTACACCGGGGAGCTGTTTTTT | CASSQALGDYTGELFF | TRBV4-2 | . | many | TRBJ2-2
TGTGCCAGCAGTTACATGGATTCGGGGGGATATGGCTACACCTTC | CASSYMDSGGYGYTF | TRBV6-5 | . | few | TRBJ1-2
TGTGCCAGCAGCTCGCCGGACAGGGGTGCTAATGAAAAACTGTTTTTT | CASSSPDRGANEKLFF | TRBV11-2 | TRBD1 | many | TRBJ1-4
TGTGCCAGCAGCCAAGATGGGACTACCACCCAAGAGCAGTTCTTC | CASSQDGTTTQEQFF | TRBV3-1 | TRBD2 | few | TRBJ2-1
TGCAGTGCTAGACTCCTCGGCGAGCAGTACTTC | CSARLLGEQYF | TRBV20-1 | . | few | TRBJ2-7
TGTGCCAGCCGCTCCGGGACAGACTCCTACGAGCAGTACTTC | CASRSGTDSYEQYF | TRBV27 | TRBD1 | . | TRBJ2-7
TGTGCCAGCAGCACTACAGGGATAGACCAGCCCCAGCATTTT | CASSTTGIDQPQHF | TRBV7-9 | . | . | TRBJ1-5
TGTGCCAGCAGTTATGGGCCCGTAGGGGCCAACGTCCTGACTTTC | CASSYGPVGANVLTF | TRBV6-5 | . | many | TRBJ2-6
TGCGCCAGCAGCAGACTAGCGGGAGATATGTACGAGCAGTACTTC | CASSRLAGDMYEQYF | TRBV5-1 | TRBD2 | few | TRBJ2-7
TGTGCCAGCAGCCCCGGGAGGCTTTCACCCCTCCACTTT | CASSPGRLSPLHF | TRBV11-2 | . | many | TRBJ1-6
TGCAGCGTTGGAGCCTCCTACGAGCAGTACTTC | CSVGASYEQYF | TRBV29-1 | . | few | TRBJ2-7
TGTGCCAGCAGCTTAGTCCTAGCGCTCTCTTACAATGAGCAGTTCTTC | CASSLVLALSYNEQFF | TRBV7-8 | . | many | TRBJ2-1
TGTGCCAGCAGCGCCCTACAGGGAAGCAATGAGCAGTTCTTC | CASSALQGSNEQFF | TRBV7-3 | . | many | TRBJ2-1
TGTGCCAGTAGTCGTAGCGGGGGATACTACAATGAGCAGTTCTTC | CASSRSGGYYNEQFF | TRBV19 | TRBD2 | few | TRBJ2-1
TGTGCCAGCAGTGCACCCCGAGGACAGGTTAACTATGGCTACACCTTC | CASSAPRGQVNYGYTF | TRBV2 | TRBD1 | few | TRBJ1-2
TGTGCCAGCAGCATAATAGCAGGCACGCAGTATTTT | CASSIIAGTQYF | TRBV7-2 | . | many | TRBJ2-3
TGTGCTAGTGCCCACAACAATGAGCAGTTCTTC | CASAHNNEQFF | TRBV12-5 | . | many | TRBJ2-1
TGCAGTGCTAGATCCTGGGACAGGGGGCGCGGAGCCAAAAACATTCAGTACTTC | CSARSWDRGRGAKNIQYF | TRBV20-1 | TRBD1 | few | TRBJ2-4
TGTGCCAGCAGCGTAGCGGGGTCTCGCCAGCCCCAGCATTTT | CASSVAGSRQPQHF | TRBV9 | . | . | TRBJ1-5
TGTGCCAGCAGCCCCGGTGAGGGGAAGAACACCGGGGAGCTGTTTTTT | CASSPGEGKNTGELFF | TRBV7-3 | . | few | TRBJ2-2
TGTGCCAGCAGCTTAGATGACAGCAATGAGCAGTTCTTC | CASSLDDSNEQFF | TRBV7-3 | . | many | TRBJ2-1
TGTGCCATACCGGTGGGGGATAACTCCTATAATCCACCCCTCCACTTT | CAIPVGDNSYNPPLHF | TRBV2 | . | once | TRBJ1-6
TGTGCCAGCAGCTTAAGGTGGCAGAGCTCCTATAATTCACCCCTCCACTTT | CASSLRWQSSYNSPLHF | TRBV7-2 | . | many | TRBJ1-6
TGTGCCAGCAGTGATCTAAAGAATTCACCCCTCCACTTT | CASSDLKNSPLHF | TRBV2 | . | . | TRBJ1-6
TGTGCCAGCAGTGAAACGCAGGGGATACACCAATACGAGCAGTACTTC | CASSETQGIHQYEQYF | TRBV6-1 | . | many | TRBJ2-7
TGTGCCAGCAGCTTAGGGGAGGGAAGGGGAAGGTTCTTC | CASSLGEGRGRFF | TRBV7-9 | TRBD2 | many | TRBJ2-1
TGTGCCAGCAGCCCGGGGCCGGGGACTAGCGGGGGGTACGAGCAGTACTTC | CASSPGPGTSGGYEQYF | TRBV7-3 | TRBD2 | many | TRBJ2-7
TGTGCCAGCAGCTCCGGGACGACCTACGAGCAGTACTTC | CASSSGTTYEQYF | TRBV7-6 | . | many | TRBJ2-7
TGTGCCAGCAGTTTAGGCGGCAAGTTATGGTACTTC | CASSLGGKLWYF | TRBV27 | . | . | TRBJ2-7
TGCGCCAGCAGCCAAGAGAATGAAGAGACCCAGTACTTC | CASSQENEETQYF | TRBV4-1 | . | . | TRBJ2-5
TGTGCCAGCAGCCGGGACAGGGCCCGCAATCAGCCCCAGCATTTT | CASSRDRARNQPQHF | TRBV3-1 | TRBD1 | . | TRBJ1-5
TGTGCCAGCAGCTGGGGGCTAGCGGTGCAAGAGACCCAGTACTTC | CASSWGLAVQETQYF | TRBV11-2 | . | many | TRBJ2-5
TGTGCCAGCAGCTTAGCGCTCCAGGGGGGACTTGGAGAGACCCAGTACTTC | CASSLALQGGLGETQYF | TRBV7-7 | . | . | TRBJ2-5
TGTGCCAGCAGTTACTCGACGGGGGCTCGCGAGCAGTACTTC | CASSYSTGAREQYF | TRBV6-6 | . | many | TRBJ2-7
TGTGCCAGCAGCTTAGGAGGCGGGAGGGCCTACGAGCAGTACTTC | CASSLGGGRAYEQYF | TRBV7-2 | TRBD2 | many | TRBJ2-7
TGTGCCAGCAGCTCTGTTAAGGAAAATGGCTACACCTTC | CASSSVKENGYTF | TRBV7-9 | . | . | TRBJ1-2
TGTGCCAGCAGTGACCACGGATCGGAAGAGACCCAGTACTTC | CASSDHGSEETQYF | TRBV28 | . | . | TRBJ2-5
TGTGCTAGTGGTTTAGGGGGGGCAGGGTTGTACGAGCAGTACTTC | CASGLGGAGLYEQYF | TRBV12-5 | . | few | TRBJ2-7
TGTGCCAGCAGTCAGGACATCGTTACGCAGTATTTT | CASSQDIVTQYF | TRBV12-3/TRBV12-4 | . | . | TRBJ2-3
TGTGCCAGCAGCTCCGGGACAGGGGGCAATCAGCCCCAGCATTTT | CASSSGTGGNQPQHF | TRBV27 | TRBD1 | many | TRBJ1-5
TGTGCCAGCAGTGACTCGATAGGAGGGAGAAATGGCTACACCTTC | CASSDSIGGRNGYTF | TRBV6-4 | . | . | TRBJ1-2
TGTGCCACCAGTGAACAGTGGGGGAACAATGAGCAGTTCTTC | CATSEQWGNNEQFF | TRBV24-1 | . | . | TRBJ2-1
TGTGCCAGCACTGGGGAGGGCAATCAGCCCCAGCATTTT | CASTGEGNQPQHF | TRBV7-9 | . | many | TRBJ1-5
TGTGCCAGCAGTTTAAGGTTGAAGAGGAGTGTACGCAATCAGCCCCAGCATTTT | CASSLRLKRSVRNQPQHF | TRBV28 | . | . | TRBJ1-5
TGTGCCACTCAACCAGGGGAGCGGGCGTACGAGCAGTACTTC | CATQPGERAYEQYF | TRBV27 | . | few | TRBJ2-7
TGTGCCAGCAGTTCCCCCCGCGGGGGGCTTTACAATGAGCAGTTCTTC | CASSSPRGGLYNEQFF | TRBV27 | TRBD2 | . | TRBJ2-1
TGCAGCGTTAGCGGGGGCCGGAGGGAGCAGTACTTC | CSVSGGRREQYF | TRBV29-1 | TRBD2 | . | TRBJ2-7
TGTGCCAGCAGTTTCACTAGCGGGCCTTACAATGAGCAGTTCTTC | CASSFTSGPYNEQFF | TRBV12-3/TRBV12-4 | TRBD2 | few | TRBJ2-1
TGTGCCAGCAGCTTAGCGATGACGTACAATGAGCAGTTCTTC | CASSLAMTYNEQFF | TRBV7-8 | . | many | TRBJ2-1